These T cell receptor beta chains were read from a single sample in a study of blood T cells in healthy people across ages. MiXCR, applied by TCRdb to the 5' RACE reads, yields one record per CDR3 protein. Here the sample spans 850,000 to 1,000,000 distinct CDR3 sequences, 51% being singletons. The sequenced sample was blood. The receptors here all came from a woman aged 55-70 years in good health. Each CDR3 is given with its conserved first and last residue. The order of the fields is clone size, J gene, V gene, D gene, CDR3 protein, CDR3 DNA. A D gene is named only where the DNA matches it firmly. Expanded clones get a size class; other rows say once, few or many, or leave the size out.

>few|TRBJ2-7|TRBV7-2|-
CASSLYRARVYEQYF
TGTGCCAGCAGCTTATACAGGGCGAGGGTCTACGAGCAGTACTTC
>-|TRBJ2-3|TRBV5-1|-
CASSLAGLALDTQYF
TGCGCCAGCAGCTTGGCAGGGTTGGCGTTAGATACGCAGTATTTT
>few|TRBJ2-3|TRBV12-3/TRBV12-4|TRBD2
CASSFTSGKDTQYF
TGTGCCAGCAGTTTTACTAGCGGGAAAGATACGCAGTATTTT
>-|TRBJ2-2|TRBV4-2|-
CASSQDGGMNTGELFF
TGTGCCAGCAGCCAAGATGGCGGGATGAACACCGGGGAGCTGTTTTTT
>-|TRBJ2-1|TRBV12-3/TRBV12-4|-
CASSFAPGSGEQFF
TGTGCCAGCAGTTTTGCCCCAGGGTCGGGCGAGCAGTTCTTC
>few|TRBJ2-1|TRBV29-1|TRBD2
CSGQREENEQFF
TGCAGCGGCCAGCGGGAGGAAAATGAGCAGTTCTTC
>few|TRBJ2-7|TRBV2|-
CASKPRLSSEQYF
TGTGCCAGCAAGCCACGGCTCTCTTCCGAGCAGTACTTC
>few|TRBJ2-3|TRBV20-1|-
CSVLGAPTDTQYF
TGCAGTGTTCTGGGAGCACCCACAGATACGCAGTATTTT
>few|TRBJ2-1|TRBV20-1|-
CSASTGTSSYNEQFF
TGCAGTGCTAGTACCGGGACTTCCTCCTACAATGAGCAGTTCTTC
>few|TRBJ2-1|TRBV20-1|TRBD2
CSARDQGTSGRNEQFF
TGCAGTGCTAGAGATCAGGGAACTAGCGGGAGAAATGAGCAGTTCTTC
>few|TRBJ1-4|TRBV4-1|-
CASRAVGAGEKLFF
TGCGCCAGCCGAGCGGTTGGGGCGGGGGAAAAACTGTTTTTT
>-|TRBJ2-7|TRBV5-1|-
CASSSRGSSSYEQYF
TGCGCCAGCAGCTCCCGGGGAAGTAGCTCCTACGAGCAGTACTTC
>few|TRBJ2-7|TRBV10-3|-
CAISELAHEQYF
TGTGCCATCAGTGAGTTGGCCCACGAGCAGTACTTC
>few|TRBJ2-3|TRBV7-2|-
CASSQQAGGNTQYF
TGTGCCAGCAGCCAGCAGGCAGGAGGGAATACGCAGTATTTT
>-|TRBJ1-5|TRBV12-3/TRBV12-4|-
CASSSIGAFQPQHF
TGTGCCAGCAGCTCTATAGGGGCATTTCAGCCCCAGCATTTT
>-|TRBJ1-1|TRBV12-3/TRBV12-4|-
CASSPPGATEAFF
TGTGCCAGCAGCCCTCCAGGGGCCACTGAAGCTTTCTTT
>-|TRBJ2-1|TRBV24-1|TRBD2
CATSDTFGAGALYNEQFF
TGTGCCACCAGTGATACATTCGGAGCGGGAGCTCTCTACAATGAGCAGTTCTTC
>-|TRBJ1-2|TRBV3-1|-
CASSQRDTPNYGYTF
TGTGCCAGCAGCCAGCGGGACACGCCTAACTATGGCTACACCTTC
>-|TRBJ2-4|TRBV10-2|-
CASSEWSEQYF
TGCGCCAGCAGTGAGTGGTCAGAGCAGTACTTC
>-|TRBJ1-2|TRBV7-3|TRBD1
CASSLRGQEPTYGYTF
TGTGCCAGCAGCTTACGTGGACAGGAGCCCACCTATGGCTACACCTTC
>once|TRBJ2-3|TRBV10-3|TRBD2
CAISDLAGDADTQYF
TGTGCCATCAGTGACCTAGCGGGAGACGCAGATACGCAGTATTTT
>-|TRBJ2-7|TRBV29-1|TRBD1
CSVEGTGALYEQYF
TGCAGCGTTGAAGGGACAGGGGCCCTCTACGAGCAGTACTTC
>-|TRBJ2-7|TRBV29-1|-
CSVESGSNYEQYF
TGCAGCGTTGAATCGGGGTCGAACTACGAGCAGTACTTC
>-|TRBJ1-1|TRBV5-1|TRBD1
CASRRTPGQGNTEAFF
TGCGCCAGCAGACGTACGCCGGGACAGGGGAACACTGAAGCTTTCTTT
>-|TRBJ1-2|TRBV10-3|TRBD1
CAIKGATDLYGYTF
TGTGCCATCAAGGGGGCGACGGACCTCTATGGCTACACCTTC
>-|TRBJ2-2|TRBV7-8|-
CATYPQNANTGELFF
TGTGCCACCTACCCCCAAAACGCGAACACCGGGGAGCTGTTTTTT
>few|TRBJ2-7|TRBV5-1|TRBD2
CASSLGPGGTSYEQYF
TGCGCCAGCAGCTTGGGGCCGGGGGGGACCTCCTACGAGCAGTACTTC
>-|TRBJ1-4|TRBV5-1|-
CASSFGTSNEKLFF
TGCGCCAGCAGCTTTGGGACCTCTAATGAAAAACTGTTTTTT
>-|TRBJ1-4|TRBV4-1|-
CASSQGRQDNEKLFF
TGCGCCAGCAGCCAAGGGAGGCAGGATAATGAAAAACTGTTTTTT